This passage covers 24 T cell receptor beta chains from one sample sequenced in a study of T cells in Graves' hyperthyroidism and ophthalmopathy (dated by TCRdb to between 2018 and 2020). Library preparation used multiplex PCR. Sequencing was carried out with an Illumina HiSeq 2000. TCR beta CDR3 regions were amplified from RNA transcripts. For the first round of RT-PCR on the TCR CDR3, the HTBI primer set was used together with the Qiagen OneStep RT-PCR kit. Using fastp trimming at Q25 and MiXCR clonotype assembly, TCRdb reanalyzed the public sequencing data and kept in-frame beta chains. Entries are consolidated by CDR3 protein sequence, retaining the most common genes and DNA. This sample is represented by more than 350,000 distinct CDR3 sequences; roughly 15% of them were singletons. The top ten constitute approximately 19% of the sample. The specimen was blood. Receptor source: a woman aged 55-69 years with Graves' ophthalmopathy.

This clonotype occurred a few times. This chain links TRBV19 with TRBJ1-5; D gene uncertain. V was clipped by 2 bases and J by 3 bases, with 8 bases between them. The CDR3 covers 14 residues. CDR1 and CDR2 from the germline V gene are LNHDA and SQIVND (reference sequence). CDR3 protein: CASSIPPSNQPQHF. The CDR3 DNA sequence: TGTGCCAGTAGTATACCACCCTCCAATCAGCCCCAGCATTTT. The whole variable domain, remainder taken from reference TRBV19 and TRBJ1-5, is DGGITQSPKYLFRKEGQNVTLSCEQNLNHDAMYWYRQDPGQGLRLIYYSQIVNDFQKGDIAEGYSVSREKKESFPLTVTSAQKNPTAFYLCASSIPPSNQPQHFGDGTRLSIL.

The rearrangement joins TRBV5-1 to TRBJ2-7, with 9 bases lining up with TRBD2. The CDR3 extends over 16 amino acids. Trimming removed 1 base from V and 2 bases from J; junction bases left unmatched: 7. In germline, CDR1 is SGHRS, CDR2 YFSETQ. The DNA for the CDR3 is TGCGCCAGCAGCTTGTCTCCTCTAGCGGGACCCTACGAGCAGTACTTC. It codes for CASSLSPLAGPYEQYF. The full variable domain, completed using reference TRBV5-1 and TRBJ2-7, is KAGVTQTPRYLIKTRGQQVTLSCSPISGHRSVSWYQQTPGQGLQFLFEYFSETQRNKGNFPGRFSGRQFSNSRSEMNVSTLELGDSALYLCASSLSPLAGPYEQYFGPGTRLTVT.

The J gene is TRBJ1-2, the V gene TRBV20-1, with TRBD1 matching 9 bases. J was trimmed by 8 bases and V by 1 base; bases with no gene match: 8. From germline, CDR1 is DFQATT and CDR2 SNEGSKA (reference sequence). This CDR3 contains 14 residues. The CDR3 is CSARGPRTGEGYTF. CDR3 DNA: TGCAGTGCTAGAGGCCCCAGGACAGGGGAGGGCTACACCTTC.

This clonotype was detected a few times. The chain has TRBV6-1 and TRBJ1-1, with unresolved D. V lost 5 bases and J 4 bases, leaving 8 bases between the germline ends. The CDR3 length is 12 residues. Looked up from germline, CDR1 is MNHNS and CDR2 is SASEGT. This CDR3 is CASSSSSTEAFF. DNA of the CDR3: TGTGCCAGCAGTTCATCAAGCACTGAAGCTTTCTTT.

This chain connects TRBV3-1 to TRBJ2-7, with D hard to call. The V end lost 0 bases, the J end lost 4 bases, and 7 bases lay between the germline ends. Looked up from germline, CDR1 is LGHDT and CDR2 is YNNKEL (reference sequence). The CDR3 loop spans 13 amino acids. CDR3 sequence reads: CASSQDWGYEQYF. The DNA for the CDR3 is TGTGCCAGCAGCCAAGATTGGGGTTACGAGCAGTACTTC.

This clonotype was detected many times. The V and J genes are TRBV7-9 and TRBJ2-7; D gene ambiguous. This CDR3 has 13 amino acids. V gave up 0 bases and J gave up 1 base, with 4 bases separating them. Germline V gives CDR1 SEHNR, CDR2 FQNEAQ (reference sequence). CDR3 nucleotide sequence: TGTGCCAGCAGCTTAGCGTGGTCCTACGAGCAGTACTTC. Translated: CASSLAWSYEQYF. Full variable domain (missing parts from reference TRBV7-9 and TRBJ2-7): DTGVSQNPRHKITKRGQNVTFRCDPISEHNRLYWYRQTLGQGPEFLTYFQNEAQLEKSRLLSDRFSAERPKGSFSTLEIQRTEQGDSAMYLCASSLAWSYEQYFGPGTRLTVT.

V usage is TRBV5-1 and J usage is TRBJ1-3; TRBD1 is a possible D gene (6 bases). The CDR3 runs 16 residues. Germline CDR1 and CDR2: SGHRS and YFSETQ. The germline V and J ends were trimmed by 0 bases and 2 bases, with 12 bases remaining between them. The CDR3 DNA reads TGCGCCAGCAGCTTGGAACCGGGGGCGACTGGAAACACCATATATTTT. Translation: CASSLEPGATGNTIYF.

The chain combines TRBV27 with TRBJ2-3; 8 bases match TRBD1. V dropped 8 bases and J dropped 1; count of bases not matched to a gene: 5. Germline CDR1 is MNHEY and CDR2 is SMNVEV (reference sequence). CDR3 length: 14 amino acids. In DNA, the CDR3 is TGTGCCAGCTCAGGGGGCATGGGCACAGATACGCAGTATTTT. It codes for CASSGGMGTDTQYF.

This clonotype was seen a handful of times. The CDR3, as DNA: TGTGCCAGCAGAGGGGTAGCGGGAGGAAGGACCGGGGAGCTGTTTTTT. Translating it yields CASRGVAGGRTGELFF. This chain uses TRBV6-1 with TRBJ2-2; 10 positions match TRBD2. V lost 6 bases to trimming and J lost 5 bases; unmatched junction nucleotides: 9. From germline, CDR1 is MNHNS and CDR2 SASEGT. The CDR3 runs 16 residues.

This clonotype has a count of ten or more. The chain employs TRBV7-2 and TRBJ2-1; TRBD2 matches 8 bases. Germline CDR1 is SGHTA and CDR2 is FQGNSA. V shed 5 bases, J shed 7 bases, and the junction held 10 bases outside the gene matches. This CDR3 contains 15 residues. The CDR3 is CASSSPSGGSNEQFF. The CDR3 DNA is TGTGCCAGCAGCAGTCCCTCGGGAGGGAGTAATGAGCAGTTCTTC. Full variable domain (rest looked up from reference TRBV7-2 and TRBJ2-1): GAGVSQSPSNKVTEKGKDVELRCDPISGHTALYWYRQSLGQGLEFLIYFQGNSAPDKSGLPSDRFSAERTGGSVSTLTIQRTQQEDSAVYLCASSSPSGGSNEQFFGPGTRLTVL.

The V call is TRBV2, the J call TRBJ2-3; the D gene is possibly TRBD2 (6 bases). The CDR3 has 14 amino acids. Per germline, CDR1 SNHLY and CDR2 FYNNEI. The V and J ends lost 10 bases and 2 bases respectively, with 16 bases between them. The CDR3: CAIGGAPNTDTQYF. CDR3 DNA sequence: TGTGCCATCGGGGGAGCGCCGAACACAGATACGCAGTATTTT.

V and J are TRBV5-1 and TRBJ2-7; 7 bases are shared with TRBD1. CDR3 length: 13 residues. V trimming: 4 bases; J trimming: 5 bases; junction bases outside the gene matches: 6. The germline CDR1 and CDR2 sequences are SGHRS and YFSETQ. The CDR3 DNA reads as TGCGCCAGCAGCCCGACAGGGCGGAACGAGCAGTACTTC. Protein: CASSPTGRNEQYF.

This clonotype was seen ten or more times. The chain links TRBV3-1 to TRBJ1-2; D possibly corresponds to TRBD1 (6 bases). V was cut by 0 bases and J by 5 bases, with 7 bases left in between. This CDR3 region has 13 residues. The germline gives CDR1 LGHDT, CDR2 YNNKEL (reference sequence). The DNA for the CDR3 is TGTGCCAGCAGCCAAGAGGGGGCATATGGCTACACCTTC. Translation: CASSQEGAYGYTF.

This clonotype has ten or more counts. Here the CDR3 reads CAWSVSQNQPQHF. The CDR3 nucleotides are TGTGCCTGGAGTGTCTCGCAAAATCAGCCCCAGCATTTT. The V call is TRBV30, the J call TRBJ1-5; D is uncertain. The CDR3 consists of 13 residues. The V end lost 0 bases, the J end lost 4 bases, and 7 bases lay between the germline ends. Per germline, CDR1 GTSNPN and CDR2 SVGIG (reference sequence).

The chain uses TRBV12-3 or TRBV12-4 and TRBJ2-3, with a tentative D call TRBD2 (6 bases). Trimming shortened V by 2 bases and J by 6 bases, and 12 bases separated the two germline ends. This CDR3 is built from 14 residues. CDR3 protein: CASSLSTGADTQYF. The CDR3 DNA is TGTGCCAGCAGTTTATCGACGGGAGCGGATACGCAGTATTTT.

The chain joins TRBV9 to TRBJ1-4, with 7 bases that match TRBD1. The CDR3 covers 14 residues. Germline lookup yields CDR1 SGDLS and CDR2 YYNGEE. V gave up 2 bases and J gave up 5 bases; unmatched junction bases: 3. DNA of the CDR3: TGTGCCAGCAGCGTTGACAGGGTAAATGAAAAACTGTTTTTT. It yields the protein CASSVDRVNEKLFF.

This clonotype was found many times. This chain joins TRBV7-3 and TRBJ2-5, with D tentatively TRBD2 (6 bases). The CDR3 is made up of 13 amino acids. V was clipped by 5 bases and J by 3 bases, with 10 bases between them. CDR1 is SGHTA and CDR2 is FQGTGA in the germline V gene. The CDR3 region has the DNA TGTGCCAGCAGCCCGGGGGAAAAAGAGACCCAGTACTTC. Translation gives CASSPGEKETQYF.

This clonotype was counted only a few times. The junction departs from germline at one end; a sequencing error may be responsible. The V call is TRBV5-1, the J call TRBJ2-1; no clear D. This CDR3 region has 16 residues. Germline assignment: CDR1 SGHRS and CDR2 YFSETQ. CDR3 in DNA: TGCGCCAGCAGCCTACGGAACAGCGCGTCCTACAATAAGCAGTTCTTC. Translated: CASSLRNSASYNKQFF. The whole variable domain, remainder taken from reference TRBV5-1 and TRBJ2-1, is KAGVTQTPRYLIKTRGQQVTLSCSPISGHRSVSWYQQTPGQGLQFLFEYFSETQRNKGNFPGRFSGRQFSNSRSEMNVSTLELGDSALYLCASSLRNSASYNKQFFGPGTRLTVL.

This clonotype was observed many times. This chain joins TRBV30 and TRBJ1-1, with D uncertain. The V end lost 0 bases, the J end lost 3 bases, and 8 bases lay between the germline ends. The length of the CDR3 is 13 residues. Germline-derived CDR1 and CDR2 are GTSNPN and SVGIG (reference sequence). The CDR3 DNA is TGTGCCTGGAGTGTAAATAGGGACACTGAAGCTTTCTTT. Its protein is CAWSVNRDTEAFF. Variable domain in full (rest from reference TRBV30 and TRBJ1-1): SQTIHQWPATLVQPVGSPLSLECTVEGTSNPNLYWYRQAAGRGLQLLFYSVGIGQISSEVPQNLSASRPQDRQFILSSKKLLLSDSGFYLCAWSVNRDTEAFFGQGTRLTVV.

This clonotype was detected ten times or more. V is TRBV3-1 and J is TRBJ2-1; a weak D match, TRBD1 (5 bases). Trimming pared 5 bases from V and 9 bases from J, leaving 11 bases between. The CDR3 has 12 residues. Per germline, CDR1 LGHDT and CDR2 YNNKEL (reference sequence). The CDR3 bases are TGTGCCAGCAGCTATCCTAGGGGTGAGCAGTTCTTC. Translation: CASSYPRGEQFF.

In this sample, this clonotype turned up many times. This chain uses TRBV12-3 or TRBV12-4 with TRBJ2-2; D remains ambiguous. This CDR3 comprises 16 residues. Trimming removed 6 bases at V and 2 bases at J, with 16 bases between. CDR3 in DNA: TGTGCCAGCAGCAAAGCATTGGCGCCTAACACCGGGGAGCTGTTTTTT. This sequence encodes CASSKALAPNTGELFF.

In this sample, this clonotype turned up many times. The rearrangement joins TRBV18 to TRBJ2-5, with TRBD2 matching 10 bases. Per germline, CDR1 KGHSH and CDR2 LQKENI. With V trimmed by 4 bases and J by 5 bases, 7 bases remained unmatched. CDR3 length: 15 residues. The CDR3 region is CASSRASGSVETQYF. Written as DNA, the CDR3 is TGTGCCAGCTCACGGGCTAGCGGGAGTGTTGAGACCCAGTACTTC.

This clonotype was counted ten times or more. The chain is built from TRBV13 and TRBJ1-4, with 7 bases fitting TRBD1. The germline V gene has CDR1 PRHDT and CDR2 FYEKMQ (reference sequence). The CDR3 spans 14 residues. Trimming removed 4 bases from V and 4 bases from J; junction bases left unmatched: 3. DNA of the CDR3: TGTGCCAGCAGCTCACAGGGGTTTAATGAAAAACTGTTTTTT. Translation: CASSSQGFNEKLFF.

The chain carries TRBV20-1 and TRBJ2-3; D might be TRBD2 (6 bases). CDR3 length: 17 residues. Germline CDR1 is DFQATT and CDR2 is SNEGSKA (reference sequence). The germline V and J ends were trimmed by 6 bases and 5 bases, with 27 bases remaining between them. The CDR3 sequence: CSAQAVGGQRVEDTQYF. DNA for the CDR3: TGCAGTGCACAAGCGGTGGGAGGCCAGAGGGTCGAAGATACGCAGTATTTT.